This TCR beta chain was obtained from a study of CXCR3-negative and CXCR3-positive naive CD8 T cells. Study-wide results and caveats: Naive cells that were CXCR3-positive had more hydrophobic TRB CDR3s (compared with CXCR3-negative naive cells).

A remark on this clonotype: What it recognizes is unknown.

It was by 5' RACE with UMI labels that the TRB cDNA libraries were prepared. TCRdb derives one entry per CDR3 protein from the 5' RACE reads, leaving out DNA. This table holds approximately 140,000 distinct CDR3 sequences. The CDR3 spans 15 residues. Germline V gives CDR1 SGHTA, CDR2 FQGTGA. The specimen was naive CXCR3+ CD8+ T cells from blood. Subset given: CD45RO-CCR7+CD27+CD95- naive CD8+ T cells expressing CXCR3 (TNR3+). The J gene is TRBJ1-1, the V gene TRBV7-3; TCRdb selects TRBD1, and the lack of DNA leaves this call unchecked. The TCR sequence derives from a human donor in good health. Some clones in this sample may be carry-over from other donors' samples. CDR3 amino acids: CASSLGTGGDTEAFF.